The sequence of this T cell receptor beta chain was determined in a study of CD8 T cells in Susac syndrome. A single count supports this clonotype. TCR beta sequencing covered blood CD8+ and CD4+ T cells. The patients who served as multiple sclerosis controls were treatment-naive and had stable or active relapsing-remitting disease that fulfilled the revised McDonald criteria. TEMRA cells were enriched by FACS, while CD8+ and CD4+ T cells were obtained through a negative isolation that was performed magnetically. The authors reverse transcribed 0.5 to 1 ug RNA with random hexamers. With immunoSEQ multiplex PCR, TCR beta CDR3 was amplified across 54 Vbeta and 13 Jbeta. TCRdb re-called the immunoSEQ multiplex PCR reads through MiXCR, storing one row per CDR3 protein. The sample has approximately 200,000 distinct CDR3 sequences, about 94% seen once; the top ten hold about 0.12%. Specimen: CD8+ T cells from PBMCs. This sequence originates from a human donor with multiple sclerosis.

In DNA form, the CDR3 reads TGTGCCACCGGTAAACAGGGCTACGAGCAGTACTTC. It encodes CATGKQGYEQYF. The chain employs TRBV15 and TRBJ2-7, with a possible D match to TRBD1 (6 bases). The CDR3 totals 12 residues. The V end was cut by 8 bases, the J end by 3 bases, with 11 bases between. Germline V gene sequence: CDR1 LNHNV, CDR2 YYDKDF (reference sequence).